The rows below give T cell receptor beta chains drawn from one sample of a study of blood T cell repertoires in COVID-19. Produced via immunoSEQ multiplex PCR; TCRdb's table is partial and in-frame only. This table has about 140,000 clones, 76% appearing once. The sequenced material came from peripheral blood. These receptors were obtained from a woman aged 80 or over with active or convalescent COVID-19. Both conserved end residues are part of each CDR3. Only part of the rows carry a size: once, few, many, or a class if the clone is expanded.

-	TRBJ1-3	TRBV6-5	CASSQGNTIYF
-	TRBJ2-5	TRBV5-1	CASSLKNTETQYF
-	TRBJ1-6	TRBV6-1	CASSEAGQGANNSPLHF
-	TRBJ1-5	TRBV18	CASSSRGGPQHF
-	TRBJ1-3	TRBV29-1	CSVVGLFSSGNTIYF
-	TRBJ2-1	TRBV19	CASNQGPGGPDEQFF
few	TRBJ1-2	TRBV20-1	CSARDLDGYTF
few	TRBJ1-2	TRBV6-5	CASSNRDTNYGYTF
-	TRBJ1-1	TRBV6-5	CASSRGTVTEAFF
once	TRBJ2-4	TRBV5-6	CASSKRAGVESKNIQYF
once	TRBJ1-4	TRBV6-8	CASSYPPVYEKLFF
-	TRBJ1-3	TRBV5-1	CASTTSTSEGNTIYF
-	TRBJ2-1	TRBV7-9	CASSLRPGHQEKTYNEQFF
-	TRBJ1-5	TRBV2	CASSEARGQGALSQPQHF
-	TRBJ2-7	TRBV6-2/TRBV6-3	CASSRTSGGSPSYEQYF
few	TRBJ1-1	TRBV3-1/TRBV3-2	CASSQEGGYENTEAFF
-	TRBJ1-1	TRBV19	CASSPRQSPRTEAFF
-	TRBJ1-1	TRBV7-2	CASSLDRFEAFF
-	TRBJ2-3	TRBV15	CATNKDRRTDTQYF
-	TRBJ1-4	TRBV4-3	CASSETTATNEKLFF
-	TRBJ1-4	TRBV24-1	CATRGTQPGQSNEKLFF
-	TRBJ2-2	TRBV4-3	CASSQATSGRNTGELFF
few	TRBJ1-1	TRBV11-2	CASSYGQGNTEAFF
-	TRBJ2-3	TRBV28	CASSPTGITDTQYF
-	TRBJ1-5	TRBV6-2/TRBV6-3	CASSNQGAGDQPQHF
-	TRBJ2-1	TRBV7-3	CASSLQQQTDEQFF
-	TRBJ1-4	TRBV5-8	CASSLGQFATNEKLFF
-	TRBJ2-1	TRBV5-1	CASSQSRYEQFF
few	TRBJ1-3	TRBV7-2	CASSSDRSSGNTIYF
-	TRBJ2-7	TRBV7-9	CASSLAGQGSEQYF
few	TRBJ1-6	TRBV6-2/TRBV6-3	CASSYDRNSPLHF
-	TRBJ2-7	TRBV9	CASSAEHSLSYEQYF
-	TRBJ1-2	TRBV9	CASSVGGTGGITYGYTF
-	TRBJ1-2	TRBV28	CASRQTGVGGYTF
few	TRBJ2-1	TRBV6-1	CASSEGRGGEQFF
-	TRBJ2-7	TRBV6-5	CASSPRDSSYEQYF
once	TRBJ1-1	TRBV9	CASSVAPADRVATTEAFF
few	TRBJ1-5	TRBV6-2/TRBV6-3	CASSRDSINQPQHF
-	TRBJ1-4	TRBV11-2	CASSPSRGSNEKLFF
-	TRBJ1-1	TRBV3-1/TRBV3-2	CASSQGQGGNTEAFF
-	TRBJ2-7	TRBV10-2	CASSELAGFPDEQYF
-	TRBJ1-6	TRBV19	CASEAGTGASPLHF
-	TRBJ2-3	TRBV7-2	CASSLMVSGSDTQYF
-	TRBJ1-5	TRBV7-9	CASSLGQAGDQPQHF
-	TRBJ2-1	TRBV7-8	CASSSWGRGQFF
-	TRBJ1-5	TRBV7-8	CASSSEQGDQPQHF
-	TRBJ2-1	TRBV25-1	CASSEWRGGGDNEQFF
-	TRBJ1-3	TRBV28	CASSETGGRGNTIYF
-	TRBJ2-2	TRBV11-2	CASSLVRGALTGELFF
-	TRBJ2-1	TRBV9	CASSVFSGLAGSYNEQFF
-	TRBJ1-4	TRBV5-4	CASSLGAGQNEKLFF